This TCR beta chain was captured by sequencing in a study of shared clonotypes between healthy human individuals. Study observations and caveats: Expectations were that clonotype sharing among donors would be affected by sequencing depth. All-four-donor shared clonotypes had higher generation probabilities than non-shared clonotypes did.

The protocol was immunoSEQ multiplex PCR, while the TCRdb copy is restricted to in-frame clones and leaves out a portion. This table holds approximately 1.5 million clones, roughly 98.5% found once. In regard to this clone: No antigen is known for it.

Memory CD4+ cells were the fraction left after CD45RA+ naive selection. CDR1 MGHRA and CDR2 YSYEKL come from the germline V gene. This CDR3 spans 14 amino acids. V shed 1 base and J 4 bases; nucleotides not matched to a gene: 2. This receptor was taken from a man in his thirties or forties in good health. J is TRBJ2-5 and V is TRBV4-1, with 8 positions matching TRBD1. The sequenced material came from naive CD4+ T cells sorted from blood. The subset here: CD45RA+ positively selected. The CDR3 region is CASSQVGTGETQYF. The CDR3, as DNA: TGCGCCAGCAGCCAAGTCGGGACAGGAGAGACCCAGTACTTC.